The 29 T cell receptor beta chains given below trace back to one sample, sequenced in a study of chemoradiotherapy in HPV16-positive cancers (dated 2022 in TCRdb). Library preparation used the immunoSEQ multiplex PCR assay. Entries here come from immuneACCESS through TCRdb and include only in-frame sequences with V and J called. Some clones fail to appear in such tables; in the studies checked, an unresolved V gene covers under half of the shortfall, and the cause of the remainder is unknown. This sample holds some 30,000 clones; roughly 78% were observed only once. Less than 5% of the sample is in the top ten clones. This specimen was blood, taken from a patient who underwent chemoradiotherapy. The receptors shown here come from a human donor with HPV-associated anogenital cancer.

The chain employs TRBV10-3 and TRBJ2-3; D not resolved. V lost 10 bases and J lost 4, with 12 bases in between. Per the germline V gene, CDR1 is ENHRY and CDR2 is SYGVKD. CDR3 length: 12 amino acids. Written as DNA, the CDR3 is TGTGCCACCAACCAGGCCGCAGATACGCAGTATTTT. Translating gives CATNQAADTQYF.

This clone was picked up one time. CDR3 residues: CASSQDRGGGKTQYF. The CDR3 DNA follows: TGCGCCAGCAGCCAAGATCGGGGGGGCGGGAAGACCCAGTACTTC. The chain joins TRBV4-3 to TRBJ2-5; 8 bases line up with TRBD2. J was trimmed by 6 bases and V by 0 bases; bases with no gene match: 6. CDR1 and CDR2 (germline): LGHNA, YSLEER. CDR3 length equals 15 residues.

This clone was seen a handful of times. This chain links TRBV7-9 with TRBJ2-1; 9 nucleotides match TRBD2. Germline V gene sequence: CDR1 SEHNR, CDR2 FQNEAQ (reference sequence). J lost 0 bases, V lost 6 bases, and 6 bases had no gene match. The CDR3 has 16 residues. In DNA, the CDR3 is TGTGCCAGCAGTTTTGAGCGGGGGGTCTCCTACAATGAGCAGTTCTTC. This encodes CASSFERGVSYNEQFF.

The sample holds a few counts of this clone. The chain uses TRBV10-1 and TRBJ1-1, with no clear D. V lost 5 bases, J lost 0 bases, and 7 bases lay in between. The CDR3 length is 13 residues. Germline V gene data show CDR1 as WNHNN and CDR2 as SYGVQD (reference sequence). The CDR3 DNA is TGCGCCAGCAGTATGAGCATGAACACTGAAGCTTTCTTT. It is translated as CASSMSMNTEAFF.

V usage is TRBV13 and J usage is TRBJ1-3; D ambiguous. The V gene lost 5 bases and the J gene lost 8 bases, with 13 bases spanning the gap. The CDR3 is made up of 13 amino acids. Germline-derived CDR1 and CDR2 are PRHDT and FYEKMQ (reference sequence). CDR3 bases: TGTGCCAGCAGCACGGACTCGAGGGACACCATATATTTT. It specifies CASSTDSRDTIYF.

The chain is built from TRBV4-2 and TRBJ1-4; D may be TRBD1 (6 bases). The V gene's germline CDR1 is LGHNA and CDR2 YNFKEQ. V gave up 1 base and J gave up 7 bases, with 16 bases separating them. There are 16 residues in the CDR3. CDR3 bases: TGTGCCAGCAGCCAAGTCGGGCAGGGAGGGGGTGAAAAACTGTTTTTT. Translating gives CASSQVGQGGGEKLFF.

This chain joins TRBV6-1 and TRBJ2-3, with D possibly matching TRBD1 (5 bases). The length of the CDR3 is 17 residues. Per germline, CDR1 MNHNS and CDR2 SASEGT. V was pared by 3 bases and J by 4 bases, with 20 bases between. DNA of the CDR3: TGTGCCAGCAGTGACCGGCGGACAACAAGTATAGCAGATACGCAGTATTTT. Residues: CASSDRRTTSIADTQYF.

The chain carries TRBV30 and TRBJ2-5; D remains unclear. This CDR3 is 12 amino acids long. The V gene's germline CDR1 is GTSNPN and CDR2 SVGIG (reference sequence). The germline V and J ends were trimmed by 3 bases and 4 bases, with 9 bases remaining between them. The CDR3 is CAWSEHRETQYF. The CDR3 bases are TGTGCCTGGAGCGAGCACCGAGAGACCCAGTACTTC.

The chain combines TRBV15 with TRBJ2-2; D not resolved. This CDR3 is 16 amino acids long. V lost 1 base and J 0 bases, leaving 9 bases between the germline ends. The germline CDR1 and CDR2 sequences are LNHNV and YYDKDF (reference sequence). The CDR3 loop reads CATSRGSSSNTGELFF. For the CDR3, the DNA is TGTGCCACCAGCAGAGGAAGTTCATCGAACACCGGGGAGCTGTTTTTT.

This chain's CDR3 is CASGTGGDSQPQHF. Here the CDR3 DNA reads TGTGCTAGTGGGACAGGGGGGGACAGTCAGCCCCAGCATTTT. The gene calls are TRBV12-5 and TRBJ1-5, with TRBD1 identical over 9 bases. The V gene end was trimmed by 6 bases and the J gene end by 6 bases; junction bases not matched to a gene: 6. CDR1 LGHNT and CDR2 FRNRAP come from the germline V gene. CDR3 size: 14 residues.

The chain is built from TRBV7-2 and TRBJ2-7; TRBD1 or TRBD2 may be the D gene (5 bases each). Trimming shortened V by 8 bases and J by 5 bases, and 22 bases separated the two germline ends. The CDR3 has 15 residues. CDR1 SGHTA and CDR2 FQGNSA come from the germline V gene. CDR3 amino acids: CASGRARDVSNEQYF. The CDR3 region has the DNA TGTGCCAGCGGTAGGGCCCGGGACGTTTCCAACGAGCAGTACTTC.

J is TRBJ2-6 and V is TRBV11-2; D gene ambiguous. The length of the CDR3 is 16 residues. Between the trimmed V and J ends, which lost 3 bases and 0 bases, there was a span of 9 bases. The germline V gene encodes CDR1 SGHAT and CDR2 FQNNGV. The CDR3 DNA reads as TGTGCCAGCAGCTTTATTCGCCTCTCTGGGGCCAACGTCCTGACTTTC. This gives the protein CASSFIRLSGANVLTF.

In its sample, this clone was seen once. CDR3 coding DNA: TGTGCCAGAAGCTTGTCCCCAGGGAATGAAAAACTGTTTTTT. Its translation is CARSLSPGNEKLFF. This rearrangement joins TRBV5-3 to TRBJ1-4; TRBD1 is a possible D gene (5 bases). TRBV5-3 is sorted into the ORF group, with uncertain function. CDR3 size: 14 residues. V lost 1 base to trimming and J lost 5 bases, with 9 bases between them.

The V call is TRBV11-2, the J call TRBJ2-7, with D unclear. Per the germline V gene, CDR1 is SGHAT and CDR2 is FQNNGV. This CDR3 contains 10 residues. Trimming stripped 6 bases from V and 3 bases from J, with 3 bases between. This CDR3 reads CASSLYEQYF. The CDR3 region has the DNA TGTGCCAGCAGTCTCTACGAGCAGTACTTC.

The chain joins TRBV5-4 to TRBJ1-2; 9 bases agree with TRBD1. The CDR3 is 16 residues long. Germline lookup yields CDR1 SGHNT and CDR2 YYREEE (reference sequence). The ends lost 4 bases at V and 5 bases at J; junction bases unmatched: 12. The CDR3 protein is CASSGGQGYFQYGYTF. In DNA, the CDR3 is TGTGCCAGCAGCGGGGGACAGGGCTATTTTCAATATGGCTACACCTTC.

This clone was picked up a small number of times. CDR3 sequence (DNA): TGCGCCAGCAGCTTGGCAACTAGCGGGGGGGCTAACACCGGGGAGCTGTTTTTT. This translates into CASSLATSGGANTGELFF. The rearrangement links TRBV5-1 to TRBJ2-2; 13 bases agree with TRBD2. J gave up 2 bases and V 0 bases, and 4 bases lay outside the gene matches. The germline V gene encodes CDR1 SGHRS and CDR2 YFSETQ. The CDR3 length is 18 residues. Looking up the rest from reference TRBV5-1 and TRBJ2-2 gives the full variable domain: KAGVTQTPRYLIKTRGQQVTLSCSPISGHRSVSWYQQTPGQGLQFLFEYFSETQRNKGNFPGRFSGRQFSNSRSEMNVSTLELGDSALYLCASSLATSGGANTGELFFGEGSRLTVL.

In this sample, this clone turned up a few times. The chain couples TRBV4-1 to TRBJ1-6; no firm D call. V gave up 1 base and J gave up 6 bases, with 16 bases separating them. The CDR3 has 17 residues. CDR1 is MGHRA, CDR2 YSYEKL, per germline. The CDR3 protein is CASSQADMGFLNSPLHF. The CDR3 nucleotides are TGCGCCAGCAGCCAAGCTGATATGGGCTTTCTTAATTCACCCCTCCACTTT.

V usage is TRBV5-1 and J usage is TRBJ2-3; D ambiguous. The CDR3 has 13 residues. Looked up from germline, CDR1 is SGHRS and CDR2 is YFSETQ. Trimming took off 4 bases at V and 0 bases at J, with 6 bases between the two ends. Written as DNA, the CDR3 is TGCGCCAGCAGCCCGACTAGCACAGATACGCAGTATTTT. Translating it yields CASSPTSTDTQYF.

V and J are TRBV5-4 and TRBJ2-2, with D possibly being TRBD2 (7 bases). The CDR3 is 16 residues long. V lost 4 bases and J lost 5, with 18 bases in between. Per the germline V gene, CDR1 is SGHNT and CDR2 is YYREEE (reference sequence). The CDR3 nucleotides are TGTGCCAGCAGCCTGGGGTTGAGGGGGGGGACCGGGGAGCTGTTTTTT. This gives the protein CASSLGLRGGTGELFF.

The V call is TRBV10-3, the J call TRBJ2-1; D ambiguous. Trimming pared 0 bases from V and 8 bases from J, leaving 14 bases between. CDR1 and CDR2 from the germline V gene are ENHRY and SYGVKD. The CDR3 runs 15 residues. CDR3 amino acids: CAISESGLERYEQFF. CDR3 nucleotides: TGTGCCATCAGTGAGTCCGGGCTAGAGAGGTATGAGCAGTTCTTC.

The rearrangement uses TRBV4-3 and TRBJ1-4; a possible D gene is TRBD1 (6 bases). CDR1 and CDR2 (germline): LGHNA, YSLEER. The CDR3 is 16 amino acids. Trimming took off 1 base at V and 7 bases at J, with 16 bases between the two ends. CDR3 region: CASSQGKGGSGEKLFF. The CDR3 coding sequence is TGCGCCAGCAGCCAAGGGAAGGGGGGGTCGGGTGAAAAACTGTTTTTT.

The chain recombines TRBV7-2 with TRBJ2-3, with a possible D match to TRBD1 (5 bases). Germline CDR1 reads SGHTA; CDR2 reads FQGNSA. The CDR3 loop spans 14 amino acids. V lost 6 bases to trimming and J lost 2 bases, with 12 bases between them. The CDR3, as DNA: TGTGCCAGCAGGCAGGGCGGATACACAGATACGCAGTATTTT. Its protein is CASRQGGYTDTQYF.

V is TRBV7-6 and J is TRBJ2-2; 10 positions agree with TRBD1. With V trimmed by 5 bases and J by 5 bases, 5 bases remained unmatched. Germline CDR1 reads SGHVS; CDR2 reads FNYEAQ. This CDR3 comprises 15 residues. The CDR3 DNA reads TGTGCCAGCAGCCGACAGGGGGCGTTTACCGGGGAGCTGTTTTTT. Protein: CASSRQGAFTGELFF.

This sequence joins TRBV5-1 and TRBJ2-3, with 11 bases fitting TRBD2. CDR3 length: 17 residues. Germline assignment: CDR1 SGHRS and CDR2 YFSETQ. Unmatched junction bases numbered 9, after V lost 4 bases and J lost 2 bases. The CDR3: CASSGRLAGGPTDTQYF. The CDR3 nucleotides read TGCGCCAGCAGCGGGAGGTTAGCGGGGGGGCCCACAGATACGCAGTATTTT.

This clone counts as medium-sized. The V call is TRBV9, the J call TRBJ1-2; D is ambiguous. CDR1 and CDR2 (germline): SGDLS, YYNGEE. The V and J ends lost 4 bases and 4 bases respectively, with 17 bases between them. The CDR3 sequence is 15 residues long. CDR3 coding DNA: TGTGCCAGCAGCACCACTCATCTCTGGGGCTATGGCTACACCTTC. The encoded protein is CASSTTHLWGYGYTF. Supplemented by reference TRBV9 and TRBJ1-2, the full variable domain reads DSGVTQTPKHLITATGQRVTLRCSPRSGDLSVYWYQQSLDQGLQFLIQYYNGEERAKGNILERFSAQQFPDLHSELNLSSLELGDSALYFCASSTTHLWGYGYTFGSGTRLTVV.

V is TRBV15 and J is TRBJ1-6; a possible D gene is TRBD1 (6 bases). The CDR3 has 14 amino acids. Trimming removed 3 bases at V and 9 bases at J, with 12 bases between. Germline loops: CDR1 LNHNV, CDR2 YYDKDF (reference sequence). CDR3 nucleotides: TGTGCCACCAGCAGGGGGGGCGGGGTTTCACCCCTCCACTTT. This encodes CATSRGGGVSPLHF. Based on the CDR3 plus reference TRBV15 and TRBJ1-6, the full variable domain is DAMVIQNPRYQVTQFGKPVTLSCSQTLNHNVMYWYQQKSSQAPKLLFHYYDKDFNNEADTPDNFQSRRPNTSFCFLDIRSPGLGDTAMYLCATSRGGGVSPLHFGNGTRLTVT.

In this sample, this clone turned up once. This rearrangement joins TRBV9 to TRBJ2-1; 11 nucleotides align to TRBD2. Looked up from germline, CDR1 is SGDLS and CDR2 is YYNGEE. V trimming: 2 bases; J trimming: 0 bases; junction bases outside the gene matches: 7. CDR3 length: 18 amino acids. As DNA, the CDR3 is TGTGCCAGCAGCGTGTTTACTAGCGGGGGCTCCTCCTACAATGAGCAGTTCTTC. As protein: CASSVFTSGGSSYNEQFF.

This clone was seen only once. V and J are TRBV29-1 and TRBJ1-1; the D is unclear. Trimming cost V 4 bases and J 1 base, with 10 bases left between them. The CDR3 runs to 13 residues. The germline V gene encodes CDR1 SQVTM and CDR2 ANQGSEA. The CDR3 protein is CSVGGLPNTEAFF. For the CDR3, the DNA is TGCAGCGTTGGTGGCCTTCCGAACACTGAAGCTTTCTTT.

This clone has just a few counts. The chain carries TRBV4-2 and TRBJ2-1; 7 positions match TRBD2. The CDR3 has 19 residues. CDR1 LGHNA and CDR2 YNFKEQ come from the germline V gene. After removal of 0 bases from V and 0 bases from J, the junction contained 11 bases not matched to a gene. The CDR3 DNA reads TGTGCCAGCAGCCAAGATCTTTTTCGGCGGGGGAGCTCCTACAATGAGCAGTTCTTC. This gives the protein CASSQDLFRRGSSYNEQFF.